The rows below give T cell receptor beta chains drawn from one sample of a study of blood T cell repertoires in COVID-19. The method was immunoSEQ multiplex PCR; TCRdb's version includes in-frame clones alone and lacks a portion of them. The table has 250,000 to 350,000 clones, 70% to 90% seen once; the top ten hold more than 3.5%. The sequenced sample was PBMCs or T cells enriched from blood (not recorded which). The receptor set was obtained from a woman in her twenties or thirties who had recovered from COVID-19. Each CDR3 is given with its conserved first and last residue. A D gene is named only where the DNA matches it firmly. Size is omitted from some rows. Given values are once, few, many or a class for expanded clones.

j_call v_call clone_size d_call cdr3_nt cdr3_aa
TRBJ2-1 TRBV7-6 NA NA TGTGCCAGCAGCTTATTCTCTGCGGACTCCTACAATGAGCAGTTCTTC CASSLFSADSYNEQFF
TRBJ2-6 TRBV6-5 NA NA TGTGCCAGCAGGGAGGAAAGCTCTGGGGCCAACGTCCTGACTTTC CASREESSGANVLTF
TRBJ1-2 TRBV24-1 NA NA TGTGCCACCAGTGTGTCCGGGTCCTATGGCTACACCTTC CATSVSGSYGYTF
TRBJ2-1 TRBV3-1/TRBV3-2 NA TRBD2 TGTGCCAGCAGCAAGCGGGAAAAGTACAATGAGCAGTTCTTC CASSKREKYNEQFF
TRBJ2-4 TRBV5-1 NA NA TGCGCCAGCAGCTTGAATTGGAGACTAGCCAAAAACATTCAGTACTTC CASSLNWRLAKNIQYF
TRBJ1-2 TRBV28 NA NA TGTGCCAGCAGCTCCCCAAGGAGGCAGCCCTATGGCTACACCTTC CASSSPRRQPYGYTF
TRBJ1-2 TRBV28 NA TRBD1 TGTGCCAGCAGCCCGACTGGGACAGGGGGCGCATCAGGCCTCCCTAACTATGGCTACACCTTC CASSPTGTGGASGLPNYGYTF
TRBJ2-3 TRBV29-1 few TRBD2 TGCAGCGGACGGACTAGCGGGAGAGGTCCAGATACGCAGTATTTT CSGRTSGRGPDTQYF
TRBJ2-1 TRBV7-8 NA TRBD2 TGTGCCAGCAGCTTATCGAGCGGGAGGGCACAGTTCTTC CASSLSSGRAQFF
TRBJ1-1 TRBV5-1 NA TRBD1 TGCGCCAGCAGCTTGGGAGCGCCAGGGGGCTCAAGGTTGAAGAACACTGAAGCTTTCTTT CASSLGAPGGSRLKNTEAFF
TRBJ1-1 TRBV28 NA TRBD1 TGTGCCAGCACCGGGACAGGGGGTTACACTGAAGCTTTCTTT CASTGTGGYTEAFF
TRBJ1-6 TRBV5-1 NA NA TGCGCCAGCAGCTTGACTACTAGCGGCAATTCACCCCTCCACTTT CASSLTTSGNSPLHF
TRBJ2-7 TRBV27 NA TRBD1 TGTGCCAGCAGTGATCGGGACAGGGGATACGAGCAGTACTTC CASSDRDRGYEQYF
TRBJ1-1 TRBV11-2 NA TRBD1 TGTGCCAGCAGTTCCGGACAGGGGGTCACTGAAGCTTTCTTT CASSSGQGVTEAFF
TRBJ2-1 TRBV28 few NA TGTGCCAGCAGTTTCGGGGGACTTGGGAATGAGCAGTTCTTC CASSFGGLGNEQFF
TRBJ2-5 TRBV4-1 NA TRBD2 TGCGCCAGCAGCCACATAACTAGCGGGACCGCTAAAGAGACCCAGTACTTC CASSHITSGTAKETQYF
TRBJ1-3 TRBV6-1 NA TRBD1 TGTGCCAGCAGTGAAGCAGGAGGGGGCACTGGAAACACCATATATTTT CASSEAGGGTGNTIYF
TRBJ2-1 TRBV25-1 NA TRBD1 TGTGCCAGCAGTTCCACAGGGGGAGGCTCCTACAATGAGCAGTTCTTC CASSSTGGGSYNEQFF
TRBJ1-3 TRBV7-2 NA TRBD1 TGTGCCAGCAGCTTACAGGGGGTAAAGACAGGAAACACCATATATTTT CASSLQGVKTGNTIYF
TRBJ2-7 TRBV27 NA NA TGTGCCAGCAGTTACCAGGGGATCGACTACGAGCAGTACTTC CASSYQGIDYEQYF
TRBJ2-7 TRBV5-6 NA NA TGTGCCAGCAGCACAGGTTCCTGGGCATCTCAAGAGCAGTACTTC CASSTGSWASQEQYF
TRBJ1-1 TRBV30 NA NA TGTGCCTGGATCCTCACAGGGAGAGCTTTCTTT CAWILTGRAFF
TRBJ1-2 TRBV28 NA TRBD1 TGTGCCAGCAGTGTATCAGGGGGCGTCTACACCTTC CASSVSGGVYTF
TRBJ2-7 TRBV7-9 NA TRBD2 TGTGCCAGCAGCTTAGAGGGAACGGGGGCTAGCGGGAGGAGGAGCGAGCAGTACTTC CASSLEGTGASGRRSEQYF
TRBJ2-3 TRBV10-3 NA NA TGTGCCATCAGTGCACCTCGCGAGGCCCCCCCGGGACTGCCAACAGATACGCAGTATTTT CAISAPREAPPGLPTDTQYF
TRBJ1-2 TRBV4-1 NA TRBD1 TGCGCCAGCAGCCAACCGGGACAGAGAACCAACTATGGCTACACCTTC CASSQPGQRTNYGYTF
TRBJ1-4 TRBV18 NA NA TGTGCCAGCTCACCACTTCAGGGTCCTAATGAAAAACTGTTTTTT CASSPLQGPNEKLFF
TRBJ2-5 TRBV6-5 NA NA TGTGCCAGCTCCAGGGTAGAGACCCAGTACTTC CASSRVETQYF
TRBJ2-1 TRBV30 few TRBD2 TGTGCCTGGAGACCGGGACTAGCTGATGAGCAGTTCTTC CAWRPGLADEQFF
TRBJ1-2 TRBV29-1 NA NA TGCAGCGTTGAAGAGGGACTGGGTGGTGGCTACACCTTC CSVEEGLGGGYTF
TRBJ2-2 TRBV28 NA NA TGTGCCAGCATAGGATCAGGGGACACCGGGGAGCTGTTTTTT CASIGSGDTGELFF
TRBJ2-2 TRBV24-1 NA NA TGTGCCACAAGGGAGGCCGGGGAGCTGTTTTTT CATREAGELFF
TRBJ1-2 TRBV19 NA TRBD1 TGTGCCAGTAGTATTCGGACAGGGGTTAACTATGGCTACACCTTC CASSIRTGVNYGYTF
TRBJ2-5 TRBV4-1 NA NA TGCGCCAGCAGCCAAGATGCGCAACAAGAGACCCAGTACTTC CASSQDAQQETQYF
TRBJ1-1 TRBV7-3 NA NA TGTGCCAGCAGCCCAGGGGAGAACACTGAAGCTTTCTTT CASSPGENTEAFF
TRBJ2-5 TRBV4-1 NA NA TGCGCCAGCAGCCAAGCGGCGGTTCAGCAAGAGACCCAGTACTTC CASSQAAVQQETQYF